The present T cell receptor beta chain was sequenced within a study of T-cell memory formation after mild COVID-19 (dated by TCRdb to 2020 to 2023). Looking at the study overall: Most TCR sequence clusters were specific to one of the two donors. Longitudinal TCRalpha and TCRbeta repertoire sequencing tracked T-cell clones expanding and contracting after mild COVID-19 in a couple of donors. Two young, previously healthy adult volunteers made up the cohort, one male and one female.

As regards this clonotype: It lacks a known antigen. Base quality data are lacking; no much larger clone is found one base away.

Sequencing took place on an Illumina NovaSeq 6000. TCRalpha and TCRbeta cDNA libraries were built by 5'RACE with constant-segment primers, adding sample barcodes and unique molecular identifiers. RNA was extracted from every sample with Trizol reagent. Amplification of the libraries took two PCR steps, and the second step added a second sample barcode plus Illumina TruSeq adapters. The libraries were sequenced on an Illumina NovaSeq using 2 x 150 bp paired-end reads. On the study's bioinformatics: Demultiplexing of reads and collapsing into UMI-guided consensus sequences were performed with migec v1.2.7. Using mixcr v2.1.11, UMI consensuses were aligned to TRA and TRB V and J templates and then assembled into clonotypes. A clonotype was counted as expanded or contracted only if both edgeR and NoisET called the change significant, with noise models trained on biological replicates. For edgeR calls, a false discovery rate-adjusted p below 0.01 and a log2 fold-change threshold of 1 were applied. PCA with hierarchical clustering of max-normalized trajectories of the 1000 most abundant clonotypes was used as exploratory dynamics analysis. Separately sequenced CD4+ and CD8+ repertoires were used to assign a CD4 or CD8 phenotype to each responding clone. Through fastp at Q25 and MiXCR, TCRdb rebuilt clones from the public reads, retaining in-frame beta chains. Rows with one shared CDR3 protein collapse into an entry with the most common genes and DNA. V and J calls and clone size were set by TCRdb, not the authors. In this sample the table shows under 110,000 distinct CDR3 sequences, 15% to 20% of which occur a single time. Clones ranked in the top ten supply roughly 31% of the sample.

PBMCs were isolated by Ficoll-Paque density gradient centrifugation. The germline V gene (reference sequence) gives CDR1 as DFQATT and CDR2 as SNEGSKA. From its cysteine to its phenylalanine, the CDR3 spans 13 amino acids. Here the CDR3 DNA is all that survives: 39 bases in frame from base 1. Here is what the overall study found, with its caveats: Only a couple of mild cases were covered in the study, and larger cohorts including severe cases with pre-infection samples were considered necessary. Contracting CD4+ clones appeared mostly in the CM and EM memory subsets, whereas CD8+ clones were enriched in EMRA. Some responding clones were detected in pre-infection memory, suggesting pre-existing cross-reactive memory T cells joined the SARS-CoV-2 response. Clones contracting from day 15 to 85 had balanced CD4/CD8 phenotypes, while a second wave expanding from day 15 to 37 was biased towards CD4+. SARS-CoV-2 specificity of the second-wave clones peaking on day 37 was not confirmed.

The rearrangement combines TRBV20-1 with TRBJ2-7, and TRBD2 may be the D gene, going by 6 matching bases. This sequence originates from an adult woman who had mild COVID-19 (a few samples of this study predate the infection). The sample titles of this study are shuffled in the database, so cell type and time point are left out; the donor was told from shared clones. Material: PBMCs or a T cell subset sorted from them (not recorded which). The base sequence is TGCAGGGGGGGTCCCATGGGCAGGGACGAGCAGTACTTC. The translation is CRGGPMGRDEQYF.